This T cell receptor beta chain was identified in a study of vaccination and CD4 T cells after COVID-19. Time point of the sample: late sampling 161 to 241 days after vaccination in a few convalescent patients. Regarding treatment: approximately 9-day PBMC culture with coronavirus spike peptide pools or control peptides (ViraFEST assay). About 2 million PBMCs went into each well for culture with about 10 IU/ml IL-2 and 7.5 to 10 ug/ml peptide pools. The Oncomine TCR Beta short-read assay was applied to DNA of cultured CD4+ T cells. TCRdb independently ran MiXCR on the PCR reads; one entry per CDR3 protein. The table shows about 17,000 distinct CDR3 sequences, with around half occurring only once. Concerning this clonotype: Its antigen is currently unknown.

Study-level findings and limits: Spike mono-reactive clones accounted for 304 of the 307 vaccine-specific clones found in convalescent patients. A median of around 90% of reactive clones, in convalescent patients, became evident only post-vaccination. Counts of SARS-CoV-2-reactive clonotypes had a median that went from roughly 21 to 40, a nonsignificant change.

V trimming: 2 bases; J trimming: 8 bases; junction bases outside the gene matches: 1. CDR1 SGHKS and CDR2 YYEKEE come from the germline V gene (reference sequence). This CDR3 region has 14 residues. This sequence originates from a human donor who had recovered from COVID-19. The sequences come from CD4+ T cells from blood, cultured in vitro, collected about 7 months after SARS-CoV-2 vaccination. This rearrangement joins TRBV5-5 to TRBJ2-4; 13 nucleotides align to TRBD2. The CDR3 is CASSLGLAGDIQYF. The DNA for the CDR3 is TGTGCCAGCAGCTTAGGACTAGCGGGGGACATTCAGTACTTC.